A selection of T cell receptor beta chains follows, all from one sample in a study of blood T cell repertoires in COVID-19. The repertoire was sequenced with immunoSEQ multiplex PCR; TCRdb's copy has only in-frame clones and lacks some. The repertoire holds 310,000 or so clones, with around 89% as singletons. The specimen sequenced was PBMCs or T cells enriched from blood (not recorded which). These receptors came from a woman in her 40s who had recovered from COVID-19. Both conserved end residues are part of each CDR3.

v_call cdr3_aa
TRBV7-9 CASSVNVRDKNEKLFF
TRBV7-6 CASSPQGHQPQHF
TRBV18 CASGKRETQETQYF
TRBV9 CASSVAAGGNTGELFF
TRBV7-9 CASSFSVLSGNTIYF
TRBV7-3 CASSLGLAVNEQFF
TRBV5-6 CASSVDNLGNTEAFF
TRBV6-6 CASSYPLAGGLYEQFF
TRBV24-1 CATSEGTSGRPGDTQYF
TRBV4-3 CASSPQGALGSPLHF
TRBV7-2 CASSAGQGYGYTF
TRBV11-3 CASSSGNSLQGYTF
TRBV19 CASSYPTRRNYGYTF
TRBV27 CASINILAGAKNIQYF
TRBV30 CAWSRAGGNSPLHF
TRBV3-1/TRBV3-2 CASSQDRSGRGEETQYF
TRBV18 CASSRGEPGNTIYF
TRBV11-2 CASIGRRGGYTF
TRBV15 CATSRDRVKQFF
TRBV15 CATSGRYREGGILGQPQHF
TRBV3-1/TRBV3-2 CASSQERGGPYNEQFF
TRBV5-8 CASSPYQNRVLSGYTF
TRBV7-3 CASSLSGGSGEQFF
TRBV27 CASRDRAYNEQFF
TRBV6-2/TRBV6-3 CASSLGTLNSETQYF
TRBV5-4 CASSRGQQETQYF
TRBV6-4 CASSALGQGVYEQYF
TRBV28 CASMSQAKNIQYF
TRBV12-3/TRBV12-4 CASSPRSLAEAFF
TRBV11-3 CASSPRRGSTGGGGTEAFF
TRBV5-1 CASSSGGVRQRVETQYF
TRBV9 CASSVDRGEQFF
TRBV28 CASSLTIYEQYF
TRBV11-2 CASSLSRDSYEQYF
TRBV10-3 CAIGGHRDGNQPQHF
TRBV19 CASSPAQGRYEQYF
TRBV13 CASSLDRPGYGYTF
TRBV5-4 CASSISTGLSSYEQYF
TRBV7-6 CASSLAHSLAYTGELFF
TRBV2 CASSEALAGGSEQYF
TRBV28 CASTNSNSYEQYF
TRBV3-1/TRBV3-2 CASSQMGQIYNSPLHF
TRBV7-3 CASSLGLADTYEQYF
TRBV19 CATRDSSSYNEQFF